Presented here are 17 T cell receptor beta chains from one specimen sequenced in a study of OX40 agonist ivuxolimab in advanced cancers. The protocol was immunoSEQ multiplex PCR, while the TCRdb copy is restricted to in-frame clones and leaves out a portion. There are over 95,000 clones in the sample; around 95% occur only once, and 2% lies in the top ten. The sample here was CD4+ or CD8+ T cells sorted from blood, taken in a trial of the OX40 agonist ivuxolimab. The receptors derive from an adult with an advanced solid tumor such as melanoma, head and neck, liver or kidney cancer.

The genes are TRBV29-1 and TRBJ2-1; 9 bases align to TRBD1. CDR3 length equals 15 residues. Germline V gene sequence: CDR1 SQVTM, CDR2 ANQGSEA. V lost 6 bases to trimming and J lost 4 bases; unmatched junction nucleotides: 10. The CDR3 DNA reads as TGCAGCGTAGCCTGGGACAGGGCTATATACAATGAGCAGTTCTTC. Translated, it gives CSVAWDRAIYNEQFF.

The J gene is TRBJ2-1, the V gene TRBV10-3; 10 bases line up with TRBD1. Germline loops: CDR1 ENHRY, CDR2 SYGVKD. The trim removed 7 bases at V and 15 bases at J, leaving 24 bases unmatched. This CDR3 has 17 residues. The CDR3 sequence: CAIIPIPGTGESRSRFF. The CDR3 nucleotides read TGTGCCATCATTCCCATACCTGGGACAGGGGAATCTCGCTCCCGGTTCTTC.

The V and J genes are TRBV12-5 and TRBJ1-4; D gene ambiguous. The CDR3 spans 16 residues. V was cut by 0 bases and J by 8 bases, with 16 bases left in between. Germline lookup yields CDR1 LGHNT and CDR2 FRNRAP. CDR3 nucleotides: TGTGCTAGTGGTTTGGTACCCCGAGAGGGCCGGGAAAAACTGTTTTTT. Translation: CASGLVPREGREKLFF.

J is TRBJ1-6 and V is TRBV5-6; D call uncertain. V was clipped by 2 bases and J by 0 bases, with 9 bases between them. The CDR3 sequence is 16 residues long. The V gene's germline CDR1 is SGHDT and CDR2 YYEEEE. Written as DNA, the CDR3 is TGTGCCAGCAGCTTCCAGCTAGACTCCTATAATTCACCCCTCCACTTT. Translation: CASSFQLDSYNSPLHF.

The chain is built from TRBV2 and TRBJ2-5; D not resolved. Trimming took 6 bases from V and 1 from J, leaving 15 bases between them. CDR3 length: 15 amino acids. CDR1 SNHLY and CDR2 FYNNEI come from the germline V gene. The CDR3, as DNA: TGTGCCAGCAGCGCGACTCCCTCGGGCCAAGAGACCCAGTACTTC. It translates to CASSATPSGQETQYF.

This chain joins TRBV19 and TRBJ1-5, with D unresolved. The CDR3 length is 12 residues. Per the germline V gene, CDR1 is LNHDA and CDR2 is SQIVND (reference sequence). Trimming took off 5 bases at V and 2 bases at J, with 4 bases between the two ends. CDR3 in DNA: TGTGCCAGTAGTTCCGGCAATCAGCCCCAGCATTTT. It is translated as CASSSGNQPQHF.

The chain carries TRBV2 and TRBJ1-1; unclear D gene. From germline, CDR1 is SNHLY and CDR2 FYNNEI. The germline V and J ends were trimmed by 2 bases and 0 bases, with 10 bases remaining between them. CDR3 size: 15 residues. The DNA of the CDR3 is TGTGCCAGCAGTGAACAGGTGATCATGAACACTGAAGCTTTCTTT. Residues: CASSEQVIMNTEAFF.

The rearrangement joins TRBV4-3 to TRBJ2-7; D not certain. Germline lookup yields CDR1 LGHNA and CDR2 YSLEER. V lost 3 bases to trimming and J lost 2 bases, with 17 bases between them. The CDR3 sequence is 16 residues long. CDR3 region: CASSQDPGRSAYEQYF. The CDR3 DNA sequence: TGCGCCAGCAGCCAGGACCCGGGCCGAAGCGCCTACGAGCAGTACTTC.

The V gene is TRBV9, the J gene TRBJ1-1; weak D call: TRBD1 (5 bases). Germline V gene lookup returns CDR1 SGDLS and CDR2 YYNGEE. Trimming took off 0 bases at V and 1 base at J, with 10 bases between the two ends. This CDR3 is built from 15 residues. The CDR3: CASSVALGGNTEAFF. The CDR3 nucleotides are TGTGCCAGCAGCGTAGCTTTGGGGGGGAACACTGAAGCTTTCTTT.

The genes are TRBV4-1 and TRBJ2-7; 9 bases map to TRBD1. Trimming took 3 bases from V and 5 from J; bases not matched to a gene: 5. CDR1 MGHRA and CDR2 YSYEKL come from the germline V gene. The CDR3 runs to 14 residues. CDR3 region: CASSQGDRVDEQYF. In DNA form, the CDR3 reads TGCGCCAGCAGCCAGGGGGACAGGGTCGACGAGCAGTACTTC.

The genes are TRBV27 and TRBJ1-5; possible D gene TRBD1, 5 bases. The germline V and J ends were trimmed by 5 bases and 2 bases, with 13 bases remaining between them. Germline CDR1 MNHEY, CDR2 SMNVEV (reference sequence). The CDR3 covers 15 residues. Here the CDR3 DNA reads TGTGCCAGCAGTGAACCGCGGGGGGGCAATCAGCCCCAGCATTTT. Translated, it gives CASSEPRGGNQPQHF.

V is TRBV7-6 and J is TRBJ2-3, with no clear D. The V end lost 7 bases, the J end lost 11 bases, and 13 bases lay between the germline ends. In germline, CDR1 is SGHVS, CDR2 FNYEAQ. This CDR3 comprises 11 residues. CDR3: CASTPGGKQYF. Written as DNA, the CDR3 is TGTGCCAGCACCCCCGGTGGTAAGCAGTATTTT.

The genes are TRBV19 and TRBJ2-7; 7 bases map to TRBD1. The CDR3 consists of 15 residues. The germline V gene has CDR1 LNHDA and CDR2 SQIVND (reference sequence). The V and J ends lost 7 bases and 2 bases, in that order; junction bases with no gene match: 11. The CDR3 sequence: CASKSIWGQPYEQYF. The CDR3 nucleotides are TGTGCCAGTAAATCAATTTGGGGACAGCCCTACGAGCAGTACTTC.

The CDR3 loop reads CSVDRGYTDTQYF. In DNA form, the CDR3 reads TGCAGCGTTGACAGGGGGTACACAGATACGCAGTATTTT. The chain employs TRBV29-1 and TRBJ2-3; 7 nucleotides agree with TRBD1. Trimming cost V 3 bases and J 2 bases; bases outside gene matches: 2. This CDR3 contains 13 residues. In germline, CDR1 is SQVTM, CDR2 ANQGSEA.

This clone was seen more than once but under ten times. The rearrangement joins TRBV7-7 to TRBJ1-2, with D uncertain. Germline CDR1 is SSHAT and CDR2 is FNYEAQ (reference sequence). This CDR3 has 12 residues. V dropped 4 bases and J dropped 3 bases, with 6 bases sitting between them. The CDR3 is CASSYGDYGYTF. The CDR3 nucleotides read TGTGCCAGCAGCTACGGTGACTATGGCTACACCTTC.

CDR3 protein: CASSYGSGNSPLHF. The CDR3 DNA is TGTGCCAGCAGTTACGGCTCGGGGAATTCACCCCTCCACTTT. The chain uses TRBV6-5 and TRBJ1-6; D uncertain. From germline, CDR1 is MNHEY and CDR2 SVGAGI. Trimming removed 2 bases from V and 7 bases from J, with 9 bases in between. The CDR3 runs 14 residues.

This clone was observed once. The chain links TRBV4-3 to TRBJ1-1; D perhaps matches TRBD1 (5 bases). The germline CDR1 and CDR2 sequences are LGHNA and YSLEER. V lost 3 bases to trimming and J lost 2 bases, with 19 bases between them. This CDR3 spans 17 amino acids. The DNA of the CDR3 is TGCGCCAGCAGCCAGTACTGGGGCGGTGGGGTTAACACTGAAGCTTTCTTT. It codes for CASSQYWGGGVNTEAFF.